What follows are 15 T cell receptor beta chains derived from one specimen sequenced in a study of PD-1 blockade in mismatch repair-deficient tumors. Profiled with immunoSEQ multiplex PCR; TCRdb holds only in-frame clones, not every one. This table has 100,000 or so clones, 82% appearing once. Sample: peripheral blood, taken approximately 36 weeks after starting pembrolizumab. Receptor source: an adult with mismatch repair-deficient cancer.

This chain connects TRBV29-1 to TRBJ2-5; TRBD2 is a possible D gene (5 bases). The germline V gene has CDR1 SQVTM and CDR2 ANQGSEA. Trimming took 2 bases from V and 1 from J, leaving 17 bases between them. The CDR3 covers 16 residues. The chain's CDR3 is CSVETPRGRGQETQYF. CDR3 bases: TGCAGCGTTGAAACCCCTCGAGGGAGAGGCCAAGAGACCCAGTACTTC. Full variable domain (missing parts from reference TRBV29-1 and TRBJ2-5): SAVISQKPSRDICQRGTSLTIQCQVDSQVTMMFWYRQQPGQSLTLIATANQGSEATYESGFVIDKFPISRPNLTFSTLTVSNMSPEDSSIYLCSVETPRGRGQETQYFGPGTRLLVL.

The V and J genes are TRBV7-2 and TRBJ1-5; D not resolved. V was cut by 5 bases and J by 0 bases, with 11 bases left in between. The CDR3 runs to 15 residues. Germline V gene data show CDR1 as SGHTA and CDR2 as FQGNSA. CDR3: CASSAVVRSNQPQHF. The CDR3 bases are TGTGCCAGCAGCGCAGTCGTCCGTAGCAATCAGCCCCAGCATTTT.

This rearrangement joins TRBV5-1 to TRBJ1-1; 7 bases match TRBD1. J gave up 0 bases and V 5 bases, and 1 base lay outside the gene matches. Germline CDR1 and CDR2: SGHRS and YFSETQ. The CDR3 consists of 13 residues. CDR3 bases: TGCGCCAGCAGGGGACAGATGAACACTGAAGCTTTCTTT. The encoded protein is CASRGQMNTEAFF.

A few counts support this clone. The chain carries TRBV6-6 and TRBJ1-1, with a possible D match to TRBD1 (5 bases). The ends were cut back, 8 bases at V and 5 bases at J, with 12 bases in the middle. Germline assignment: CDR1 MNHNY and CDR2 SVGAGI (reference sequence). The CDR3 runs 12 residues. CDR3 sequence reads: CASADSPTEAFF. CDR3 DNA: TGTGCCAGCGCCGACAGCCCGACTGAAGCTTTCTTT.

This rearrangement joins TRBV28 to TRBJ2-1; TRBD1 agrees at 9 bases. The CDR3 is made up of 13 amino acids. The trim removed 6 bases at V and 9 bases at J, leaving 6 bases unmatched. CDR1 MDHEN and CDR2 SYDVKM come from the germline V gene. CDR3 DNA sequence: TGTGCCAGCAGCCAGCCGACAGGGGGTGAGCAGTTCTTC. This encodes CASSQPTGGEQFF.

The J gene is TRBJ1-1, the V gene TRBV30, with TRBD1 matching 7 bases. The CDR3 runs 13 residues. CDR1 is GTSNPN and CDR2 is SVGIG in the germline V gene (reference sequence). With 6 bases clipped from V and 1 base from J, the junction kept 5 bases outside the gene matches. The CDR3 is CACPGTENTEAFF. The CDR3 nucleotides are TGTGCCTGCCCCGGGACAGAGAACACTGAAGCTTTCTTT.

The rearrangement joins TRBV14 to TRBJ2-1; TRBD2 aligns across 9 bases. V lost 3 bases, J lost 5 bases, and 5 bases stayed unmatched. The CDR3 extends over 15 amino acids. Per the germline V gene, CDR1 is SGHDN and CDR2 is FVKESK. The CDR3 sequence is CASSQRTSANNEQFF. CDR3 nucleotides: TGTGCCAGCAGCCAGAGGACTAGCGCTAACAATGAGCAGTTCTTC.

V is TRBV6-5 and J is TRBJ2-5; D is ambiguous. Germline V gene data show CDR1 as MNHEY and CDR2 as SVGAGI. Trimming took off 6 bases at V and 10 bases at J, with 24 bases between the two ends. The CDR3 consists of 15 residues. The CDR3 spells CASRRKSDRRLSQYF. The CDR3 nucleotides read TGTGCCAGCAGGAGAAAATCCGACCGTCGGTTGAGCCAGTACTTC.

CDR3 region: CASSPGGYETQYF. The CDR3 nucleotides read TGTGCCAGCAGTCCAGGCGGGTATGAGACCCAGTACTTC. This rearrangement joins TRBV6-5 to TRBJ2-5; weak D call: TRBD2 (5 bases). CDR1 and CDR2 from the germline V gene are MNHEY and SVGAGI. V lost 5 bases, J lost 5 bases, and 12 bases lay in between. The CDR3 runs 13 residues.

The chain has TRBV4-2 and TRBJ2-5; 8 bases are shared with TRBD2. Trimming removed 1 base from V and 5 bases from J; junction bases left unmatched: 9. Germline-derived CDR1 and CDR2 are LGHNA and YNFKEQ. The CDR3 has 16 residues. CDR3 protein: CASSQAQRELGETQYF. The CDR3 bases are TGTGCCAGCAGCCAAGCTCAGCGGGAGCTGGGGGAGACCCAGTACTTC.

J is TRBJ2-7 and V is TRBV19; a possible D gene is TRBD2 (5 bases). Trimming left V 0 bases short and J 2 bases short, with 11 bases between. The CDR3 is made up of 15 amino acids. The germline V gene encodes CDR1 LNHDA and CDR2 SQIVND (reference sequence). Here the CDR3 reads CASSIEDLGAYEQYF. CDR3 DNA sequence: TGTGCCAGTAGTATAGAAGACCTCGGGGCCTACGAGCAGTACTTC.

The rearrangement joins TRBV5-4 to TRBJ2-3, with TRBD2 as a possible D gene (6 bases). Germline lookup yields CDR1 SGHNT and CDR2 YYREEE (reference sequence). Trimming removed 2 bases at V and 1 base at J, with 11 bases between. The CDR3 length is 15 residues. The CDR3 nucleotides read TGTGCCAGCAGCTTTTCACCTAGCGGCACAGATACGCAGTATTTT. This encodes CASSFSPSGTDTQYF.

V usage is TRBV7-8 and J usage is TRBJ2-7; 7 nucleotides line up with TRBD1. The CDR3 has 14 residues. Unmatched junction bases numbered 8, after V lost 4 bases and J lost 5 bases. Germline V lookup: CDR1 SGHVS, CDR2 FQNEAQ. The CDR3, as DNA: TGTGCCAGCAGCTCGACAGGGAATCTGAACGAGCAGTACTTC. Amino acid sequence: CASSSTGNLNEQYF.

V gene TRBV7-2 combines with J gene TRBJ2-2; D uncertain. CDR1 SGHTA and CDR2 FQGNSA come from the germline V gene. This CDR3 comprises 13 residues. Trimming removed 5 bases from V and 4 bases from J, with 8 bases in between. The CDR3, as DNA: TGTGCCAGCAGCCCTCTTCCCACCGGGGAGCTGTTTTTT. This encodes CASSPLPTGELFF.

This clone appeared a few times. J is TRBJ2-1 and V is TRBV6-1; tentative D call: TRBD1 (6 bases). Germline assignment: CDR1 MNHNS and CDR2 SASEGT. This CDR3 contains 12 residues. V was pared by 6 bases and J by 5 bases, with 8 bases between. CDR3 sequence: CASSRTDNEQFF. CDR3 DNA sequence: TGTGCCAGCAGCCGGACAGACAATGAGCAGTTCTTC.